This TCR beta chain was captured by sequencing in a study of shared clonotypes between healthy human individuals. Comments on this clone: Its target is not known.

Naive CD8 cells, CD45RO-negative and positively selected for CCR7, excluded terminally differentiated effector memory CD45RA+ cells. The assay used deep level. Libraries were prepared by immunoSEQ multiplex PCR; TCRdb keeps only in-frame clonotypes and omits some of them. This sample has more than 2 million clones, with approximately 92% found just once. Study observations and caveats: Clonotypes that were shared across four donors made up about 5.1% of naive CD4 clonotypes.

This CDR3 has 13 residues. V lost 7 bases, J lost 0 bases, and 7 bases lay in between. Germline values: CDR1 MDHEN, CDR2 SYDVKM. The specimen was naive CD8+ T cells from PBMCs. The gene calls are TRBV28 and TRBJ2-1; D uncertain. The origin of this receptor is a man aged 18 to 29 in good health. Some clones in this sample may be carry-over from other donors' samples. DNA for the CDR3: TGTGCCAGCATTACTCACTCCTACAATGAGCAGTTCTTC. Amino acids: CASITHSYNEQFF. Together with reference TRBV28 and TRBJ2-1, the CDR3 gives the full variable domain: DVKVTQSSRYLVKRTGEKVFLECVQDMDHENMFWYRQDPGLGLRLIYFSYDVKMKEKGDIPEGYSVSREKKERFSLILESASTNQTSMYLCASITHSYNEQFFGPGTRLTVL.